The rows below give T cell receptor beta chains drawn from one sample of a study of blood T cell repertoires in COVID-19. This table comes from immunoSEQ multiplex PCR, and its TCRdb copy is limited to in-frame clones, with some not included. The data contain 250,000 to 350,000 clones, 88% of them singletons. Sequenced: PBMCs or T cells enriched from blood (not recorded which). All receptors derive from a woman between 45 and 60 years old who had recovered from COVID-19. Each CDR3 is given with its conserved first and last residue. The D gene is left open where the match is weak. Size is omitted from some rows. Given values are once, few, many or a class for expanded clones.

V: TRBV7-2
size: .
J: TRBJ2-1
D: TRBD2
CDR3: CASSLDRLAGVENEQFF
DNA: TGTGCCAGCAGCTTAGATAGACTAGCGGGAGTAGAGAATGAGCAGTTCTTC

V: TRBV24-1
size: once
J: TRBJ1-1
D: .
CDR3: CATSDGRVAEAFF
DNA: TGTGCCACCAGTGATGGGAGGGTAGCTGAAGCTTTCTTT

V: TRBV7-2
size: .
J: TRBJ2-7
D: .
CDR3: CASSISRAYEQYF
DNA: TGTGCCAGCAGTATTTCCCGGGCCTACGAGCAGTACTTC

V: TRBV20-1
size: .
J: TRBJ1-2
D: .
CDR3: CSARTAYGYTF
DNA: TGCAGTGCTCGGACAGCGTATGGCTACACCTTC

V: TRBV9
size: .
J: TRBJ2-2
D: .
CDR3: CASSVVSDTTGELFF
DNA: TGTGCCAGCAGCGTAGTTTCGGACACCACCGGGGAGCTGTTTTTT

V: TRBV5-6
size: few
J: TRBJ1-2
D: .
CDR3: CASSLDRFYGYTF
DNA: TGTGCCAGCAGCTTGGATCGTTTCTATGGCTACACCTTC

V: TRBV7-9
size: .
J: TRBJ1-1
D: .
CDR3: CASSRLTTDRNTEAFF
DNA: TGTGCCAGCAGCCGACTAACTACGGACAGGAACACTGAAGCTTTCTTT

V: TRBV7-9
size: .
J: TRBJ2-3
D: .
CDR3: CASSLLSGGSTDTQYF
DNA: TGTGCCAGCAGCTTATTGAGCGGAGGCAGCACAGATACGCAGTATTTT

V: TRBV28
size: .
J: TRBJ1-2
D: TRBD1
CDR3: CASVTGGADYGYTF
DNA: TGTGCCAGTGTAACAGGGGGCGCCGACTATGGCTACACCTTC

V: TRBV19
size: .
J: TRBJ2-1
D: TRBD2
CDR3: CASSIGSGRAGNEQFF
DNA: TGTGCCAGTAGTATCGGTAGCGGGAGGGCCGGCAATGAGCAGTTCTTC

V: TRBV6-2/TRBV6-3
size: .
J: TRBJ2-1
D: TRBD2
CDR3: CASSTTRLAGGGYNEQFF
DNA: TGTGCCAGCAGTACCACCCGGCTAGCGGGAGGAGGATACAATGAGCAGTTCTTC

V: TRBV5-1
size: .
J: TRBJ1-6
D: .
CDR3: CASSLEPTGNSPLHF
DNA: TGCGCCAGCAGCTTGGAGCCGACAGGCAATTCACCCCTCCACTTT

V: TRBV4-2
size: .
J: TRBJ2-5
D: .
CDR3: CASSQEGGAAETQYF
DNA: TGTGCCAGCAGCCAAGAAGGGGGGGCCGCGGAGACCCAGTACTTC

V: TRBV4-3
size: .
J: TRBJ2-1
D: .
CDR3: CASSQETQGSYNEQFF
DNA: TGCGCCAGCAGCCAAGAGACCCAGGGGTCATACAATGAGCAGTTCTTC

V: TRBV19
size: .
J: TRBJ2-3
D: .
CDR3: CASSINGGTDTQYF
DNA: TGTGCCAGTAGTATTAATGGAGGCACAGATACGCAGTATTTT

V: TRBV11-3
size: .
J: TRBJ1-1
D: .
CDR3: CASSVGGPNTEAFF
DNA: TGTGCCAGCAGTGTGGGGGGGCCGAACACTGAAGCTTTCTTT

V: TRBV4-3
size: .
J: TRBJ2-1
D: .
CDR3: CASSQEPVGNLNYNEQFF
DNA: TGCGCCAGCAGCCAAGAACCCGTCGGGAACTTAAACTACAATGAGCAGTTCTTC

V: TRBV27
size: .
J: TRBJ1-2
D: TRBD1
CDR3: CASSPRTGPYGYTF
DNA: TGTGCCAGCAGTCCTAGGACAGGGCCCTATGGCTACACCTTC

V: TRBV14
size: .
J: TRBJ2-5
D: TRBD2
CDR3: CASSQGLAGTLQETQYF
DNA: TGTGCCAGCAGCCAAGGACTAGCGGGGACACTCCAAGAGACCCAGTACTTC

V: TRBV25-1
size: .
J: TRBJ2-1
D: TRBD2
CDR3: CASSTRTSGRARYNEQFF
DNA: TGTGCCAGCAGTACGCGGACTAGCGGGAGGGCCCGCTACAATGAGCAGTTCTTC

V: TRBV6-5
size: .
J: TRBJ1-2
D: TRBD1
CDR3: CASSYSRTGDYGYTF
DNA: TGTGCCAGCAGTTACTCGAGGACAGGGGATTATGGCTACACCTTC

V: TRBV18
size: .
J: TRBJ2-7
D: TRBD1
CDR3: CASSPPTGTGDYEQYF
DNA: TGTGCCAGCTCACCACCGACTGGGACAGGGGATTACGAGCAGTACTTC

V: TRBV6-1
size: .
J: TRBJ1-2
D: .
CDR3: CASSESDNYGYTF
DNA: TGTGCCAGCAGTGAATCAGATAACTATGGCTACACCTTC

V: TRBV18
size: few
J: TRBJ2-3
D: .
CDR3: CASSPQLDRTDTQYF
DNA: TGTGCCAGCTCACCACAACTAGACCGCACAGATACGCAGTATTTT

V: TRBV19
size: .
J: TRBJ2-3
D: .
CDR3: CASSRSGTTDTDTQYF
DNA: TGTGCCAGCAGCAGATCGGGGACAACGGACACAGATACGCAGTATTTT

V: TRBV28
size: .
J: TRBJ1-5
D: .
CDR3: CASSFLARLSNQPQHF
DNA: TGTGCCAGCAGTTTTCTAGCCAGGCTGAGCAATCAGCCCCAGCATTTT

V: TRBV6-4
size: .
J: TRBJ1-1
D: .
CDR3: CASSIRAGANTEAFF
DNA: TGTGCCAGCAGTATTCGGGCAGGGGCGAACACTGAAGCTTTCTTT

V: TRBV7-7
size: .
J: TRBJ2-5
D: TRBD2
CDR3: CASSLSLPGGPGETQYF
DNA: TGTGCTAGCAGCTTATCCTTACCGGGAGGGCCAGGAGAGACCCAGTACTTC

V: TRBV19
size: .
J: TRBJ1-2
D: TRBD1
CDR3: CASSTRQGARGYTF
DNA: TGTGCCAGTAGTACGAGACAGGGGGCGCGAGGCTACACCTTC

V: TRBV5-8
size: .
J: TRBJ1-5
D: .
CDR3: CASSRTRGQPQHF
DNA: TGTGCCAGCAGCCGGACCAGGGGCCAGCCCCAGCATTTT

V: TRBV5-4
size: .
J: TRBJ2-1
D: TRBD1
CDR3: CASSLGDRLFGEQFF
DNA: TGTGCCAGCAGCTTGGGGGACAGGTTGTTCGGTGAGCAGTTCTTC

V: TRBV4-1
size: .
J: TRBJ2-7
D: TRBD2
CDR3: CASSPPSGSIYEQYF
DNA: TGCGCCAGCAGCCCCCCTAGCGGGAGTATCTACGAGCAGTACTTC

V: TRBV7-9
size: once
J: TRBJ2-2
D: TRBD1
CDR3: CASSLRGTDNTGELFF
DNA: TGTGCCAGCAGCTTAAGGGGGACAGATAACACCGGGGAGCTGTTTTTT

V: TRBV28
size: .
J: TRBJ1-2
D: TRBD1
CDR3: CASGTGGGYGYTF
DNA: TGTGCCAGCGGGACAGGGGGCGGCTATGGCTACACCTTC

V: TRBV28
size: .
J: TRBJ1-2
D: .
CDR3: CASSLPPGAGYGYTF
DNA: TGTGCCAGCAGTTTACCACCAGGGGCGGGCTATGGCTACACCTTC

V: TRBV2
size: .
J: TRBJ2-1
D: TRBD2
CDR3: CASRATSAGEQFF
DNA: TGTGCCAGCAGGGCGACTAGCGCGGGGGAGCAGTTCTTC

V: TRBV7-8
size: few
J: TRBJ1-5
D: .
CDR3: CASSLDRGISNQPQHF
DNA: TGTGCCAGCAGCTTAGATCGGGGAATTAGCAATCAGCCCCAGCATTTT

V: TRBV7-2
size: .
J: TRBJ1-5
D: TRBD1
CDR3: CASSLGIDRVSNQPQHF
DNA: TGTGCCAGCAGCTTGGGAATCGACAGGGTTAGCAATCAGCCCCAGCATTTT

V: TRBV25-1
size: .
J: TRBJ2-1
D: TRBD1
CDR3: CASSDVGQGNHNEQFF
DNA: TGTGCCAGCAGTGATGTAGGACAGGGGAACCACAATGAGCAGTTCTTC

V: TRBV7-2
size: .
J: TRBJ1-1
D: .
CDR3: CASSLARVGTEAFF
DNA: TGTGCCAGCAGCTTAGCGAGGGTAGGCACTGAAGCTTTCTTT

V: TRBV28
size: .
J: TRBJ2-1
D: TRBD2
CDR3: CASSLLGTSGSYEQFF
DNA: TGTGCCAGCAGTTTATTGGGGACTAGCGGGAGCTATGAGCAGTTCTTC

V: TRBV4-1
size: .
J: TRBJ1-4
D: .
CDR3: CASSQPTGKLFF
DNA: TGCGCCAGCAGCCAACCCACGGGGAAACTGTTTTTT

V: TRBV4-3
size: .
J: TRBJ1-4
D: .
CDR3: CASSQQGTNEKLFF
DNA: TGCGCCAGCAGCCAACAGGGCACTAATGAAAAACTGTTTTTT

V: TRBV4-2
size: .
J: TRBJ2-7
D: .
CDR3: CASSRELGGRTYEQYF
DNA: TGTGCCAGCAGCCGGGAGCTGGGGGGACGAACCTACGAGCAGTACTTC

V: TRBV7-2
size: .
J: TRBJ1-5
D: TRBD1
CDR3: CASSAGQVVGQPQHF
DNA: TGTGCCAGCAGCGCGGGACAGGTAGTGGGGCAGCCCCAGCATTTT

V: TRBV29-1
size: .
J: TRBJ1-1
D: TRBD1
CDR3: CSVEGGTARTEAFF
DNA: TGCAGCGTTGAAGGGGGGACAGCTAGAACTGAAGCTTTCTTT

V: TRBV5-5
size: .
J: TRBJ1-3
D: TRBD1
CDR3: CASSSTLGTGGNTIYF
DNA: TGTGCCAGCAGCTCGACACTCGGGACAGGGGGAAACACCATATATTTT

V: TRBV19
size: few
J: TRBJ2-1
D: TRBD2
CDR3: CASSIGSGRTNEQFF
DNA: TGTGCCAGTAGTATAGGTAGCGGGAGAACGAATGAGCAGTTCTTC

V: TRBV28
size: .
J: TRBJ2-3
D: .
CDR3: CASSLPSAHTDTQYF
DNA: TGTGCCAGCAGTTTACCTAGCGCTCACACAGATACGCAGTATTTT

V: TRBV3-1/TRBV3-2
size: .
J: TRBJ1-5
D: .
CDR3: CASSQGPNQPQHF
DNA: TGTGCCAGCAGCCAGGGGCCCAATCAGCCCCAGCATTTT